The entry below gives a single T cell receptor (beta chain) sequence along with its context. Deletions cut 4 bases from V and 0 bases from J, with 13 bases between. This CDR3 spans 15 amino acids. CDR1 and CDR2 from the germline V gene are SNHLY and FYNNEI. The record originates from a study of blood T cell repertoires in COVID-19. Across the whole study: Researchers got acute and convalescent COVID-19 samples from the United States, Italy and Spain.

As originally analysed: For nucleated cells, counts were estimated from reference gene primer amplification. Clones were read by immunoSEQ multiplex PCR, and TCRdb kept only the in-frame ones, dropping some. From that table come the V and J calls and clone size; the DNA was used to work out D and trimming. Here the sample spans 250,000 to 350,000 clones, almost 90% being singletons. In terms of age and location, participants ranged from about 18 to 100 years and lived in approximately 26 US areas. Researchers sorted participants into cohorts using their self-reported clinical history. Sequenced sample: PBMCs or T cells enriched from blood (not recorded which). The TCR comes from a woman aged 18-29 years with acute COVID-19. The chain combines TRBV2 with TRBJ2-7; D possibly corresponds to TRBD2 (5 bases). CDR3 nucleotides: TGTGCCAGCAGTGGGAGGATGTCGAGCTCCTACGAGCAGTACTTC. Its translation: CASSGRMSSSYEQYF.